This T cell receptor beta chain was retrieved from a study of neoadjuvant nivolumab and ipilimumab in lung cancer. There are 15 residues in the CDR3. V gave up 4 bases and J gave up 4 bases; unmatched junction bases: 7. Germline CDR1 and CDR2: LNHDA and SQIVND (reference sequence). This clone was picked up a small number of times. The table came from immunoSEQ multiplex PCR; TCRdb's copy has only in-frame clones and leaves some out. The data contain a few thousand clones, over 60% of them singletons. The specimen comprised normal lung tissue adjacent to the tumor, sampled after neoadjuvant nivolumab, alone or with ipilimumab, at or shortly before surgery. This clonotype was obtained from an adult with non-small cell lung cancer. Some clones in this sample may be carry-over from other donors' samples. V is TRBV19 and J is TRBJ2-1; 7 bases are shared with TRBD2. The CDR3 sequence: CASSTGTTPYNEQFF. The CDR3 DNA reads TGTGCCAGTAGTACCGGGACTACCCCTTACAATGAGCAGTTCTTC. The whole variable domain, filled in from reference TRBV19 and TRBJ2-1, reads DGGITQSPKYLFRKEGQNVTLSCEQNLNHDAMYWYRQDPGQGLRLIYYSQIVNDFQKGDIAEGYSVSREKKESFPLTVTSAQKNPTAFYLCASSTGTTPYNEQFFGPGTRLTVL.